This T cell receptor (beta chain) was captured in a study of monozygotic twins with inflammatory bowel disease. CDR1 is SEHNR, CDR2 FQNEAQ, per germline (reference sequence). The CDR3 consists of 14 residues. With about 15 and 9 cycles respectively, two nested PCRs were carried out on TCRalpha and TCRbeta cDNA. TCRdb reprocessed the 5' RACE reads and stores each CDR3 protein as one record, lacking DNA. Its table lists roughly 320,000 distinct CDR3 sequences. Study-wide results and limits: Researchers were unable to tell different T cell subtypes apart.

As regards this clonotype: The antigen is undetermined.

Sampling involved one blood draw (more than 2.3 ml) for every donor. This clonotype was obtained from a human donor with ulcerative colitis or Crohn's disease, or a healthy co-twin of an affected twin (not recorded which). The chain recombines TRBV7-9 with TRBJ2-2. The sample was blood. CDR3 loop: CASSPFYSAGELFF.